This TCR beta chain was identified in a study of blood T cell repertoires in COVID-19. Across the whole study: Samples of COVID-19 (acute and convalescent) were obtained from the United States, Italy and Spain. In each case, the material was cDNA or gDNA derived from T cells, B-cell-depleted T cells, or PBMCs.

The CDR3 covers 14 residues. CDR1 MNHNS and CDR2 SASEGT come from the germline V gene. Trimming removed 3 bases from V and 10 bases from J, with 16 bases in between. As handled by the study authors: It was from reference gene primer amplification that nucleated cell counts were estimated. Assay: immunoSEQ multiplex PCR; the TCRdb copy retains only in-frame clones and omits some. For V, J and clone size, that table is used; D and trimming come from the DNA. The sample yields 150,000 to 250,000 clones, approximately 84% seen once. V is TRBV6-1 and J is TRBJ1-5; the D is unclear. This TCR came from a human donor with acute or convalescent COVID-19. The donor label of this sample is uncertain. Source material: peripheral blood. The CDR3 reads CASSDREFKGPQHF. In DNA form, the CDR3 reads TGTGCCAGCAGTGACCGGGAATTCAAGGGTCCCCAGCATTTT.